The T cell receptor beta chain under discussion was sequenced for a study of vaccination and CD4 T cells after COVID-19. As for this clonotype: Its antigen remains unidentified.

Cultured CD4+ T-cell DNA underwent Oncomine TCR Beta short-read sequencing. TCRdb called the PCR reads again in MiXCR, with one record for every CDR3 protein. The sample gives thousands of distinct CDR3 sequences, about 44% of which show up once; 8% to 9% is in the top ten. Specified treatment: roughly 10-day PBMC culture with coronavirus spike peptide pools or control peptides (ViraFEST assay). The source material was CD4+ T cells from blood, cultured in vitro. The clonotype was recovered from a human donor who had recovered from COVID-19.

CDR3 bases: TGTGCCAGCAGCAGGGGACAGGGCATCAATCAGCCCCAGCATTTT. Protein sequence: CASSRGQGINQPQHF. The rearrangement joins TRBV5-8 to TRBJ1-5; 9 bases are a match to TRBD1. Looked up from germline, CDR1 is SGHTS and CDR2 is YDEGEE. V dropped 4 bases and J dropped 3; count of bases not matched to a gene: 5. There are 15 residues in the CDR3.